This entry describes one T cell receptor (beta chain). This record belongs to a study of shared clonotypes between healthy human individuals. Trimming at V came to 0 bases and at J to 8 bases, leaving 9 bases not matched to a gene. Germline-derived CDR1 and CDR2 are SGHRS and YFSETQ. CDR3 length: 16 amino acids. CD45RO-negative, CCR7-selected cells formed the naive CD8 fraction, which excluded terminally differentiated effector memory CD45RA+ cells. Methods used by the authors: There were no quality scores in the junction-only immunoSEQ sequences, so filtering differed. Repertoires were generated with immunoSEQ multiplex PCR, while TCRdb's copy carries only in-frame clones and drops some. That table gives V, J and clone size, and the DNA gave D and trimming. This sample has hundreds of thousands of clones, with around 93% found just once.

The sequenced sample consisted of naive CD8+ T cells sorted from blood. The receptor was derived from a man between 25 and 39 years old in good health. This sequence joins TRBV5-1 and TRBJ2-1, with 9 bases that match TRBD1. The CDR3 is CASSLEAPGQGDEQFF. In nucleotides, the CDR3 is TGCGCCAGCAGCTTGGAAGCGCCGGGACAGGGTGATGAGCAGTTCTTC.